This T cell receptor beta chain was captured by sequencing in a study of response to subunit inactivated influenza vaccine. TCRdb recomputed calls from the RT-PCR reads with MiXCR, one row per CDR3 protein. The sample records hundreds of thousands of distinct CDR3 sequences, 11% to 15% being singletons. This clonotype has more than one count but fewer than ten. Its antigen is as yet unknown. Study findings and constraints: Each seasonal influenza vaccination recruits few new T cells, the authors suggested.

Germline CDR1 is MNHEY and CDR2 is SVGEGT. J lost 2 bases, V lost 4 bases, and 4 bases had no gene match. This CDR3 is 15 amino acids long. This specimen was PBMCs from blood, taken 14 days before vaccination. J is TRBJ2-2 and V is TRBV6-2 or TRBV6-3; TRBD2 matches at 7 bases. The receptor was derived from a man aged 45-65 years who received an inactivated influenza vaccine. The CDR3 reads CASSFGTINTGELFF. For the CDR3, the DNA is TGTGCCAGCAGTTTCGGGACTATAAACACCGGGGAGCTGTTTTTT.